The entry below gives a single TCR beta chain sequence along with its context. Source study methods: Amplifying reference gene primers gave estimates of nucleated cell counts. Measured with immunoSEQ multiplex PCR; TCRdb has only the in-frame clones, and not every one. V and J calls and clone size are given by that table; D and trimming were obtained from the DNA. The sample shows 84,000 or so clones, roughly 78% of them seen only once. V gave up 4 bases and J gave up 4 bases; unmatched junction bases: 6. The CDR3 is made up of 16 amino acids. The germline V gene has CDR1 KGHSH and CDR2 LQKENI. These data belong to a study of blood T cell repertoires in COVID-19. Study-wide background: Sources were T cells, B-cell-depleted T cells, or PBMCs; the material itself was cDNA or gDNA.

Material: peripheral blood. The receptor was derived from a woman of 80 years or more with acute or convalescent COVID-19. This chain connects TRBV18 to TRBJ2-3; TRBD2 aligns across 12 bases. CDR3 amino acids: CASSLGLAGISDTQYF. DNA of the CDR3: TGTGCCAGCTCACTAGGACTAGCGGGAATCTCAGATACGCAGTATTTT.